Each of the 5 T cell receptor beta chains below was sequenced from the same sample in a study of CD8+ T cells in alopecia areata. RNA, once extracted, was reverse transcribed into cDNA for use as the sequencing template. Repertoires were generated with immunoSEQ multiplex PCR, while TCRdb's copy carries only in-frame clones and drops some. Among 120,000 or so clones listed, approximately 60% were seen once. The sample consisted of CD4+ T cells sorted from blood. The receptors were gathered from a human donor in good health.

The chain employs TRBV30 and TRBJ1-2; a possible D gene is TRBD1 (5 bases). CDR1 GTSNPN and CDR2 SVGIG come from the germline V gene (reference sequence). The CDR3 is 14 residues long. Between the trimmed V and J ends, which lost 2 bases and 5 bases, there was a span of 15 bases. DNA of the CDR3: TGTGCCTGGAGTCCCTGGGGGGGAGGATATGGCTACACCTTC. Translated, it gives CAWSPWGGGYGYTF. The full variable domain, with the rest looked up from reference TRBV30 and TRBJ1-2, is SQTIHQWPATLVQPVGSPLSLECTVEGTSNPNLYWYRQAAGRGLQLLFYSVGIGQISSEVPQNLSASRPQDRQFILSSKKLLLSDSGFYLCAWSPWGGGYGYTFGSGTRLTVV.

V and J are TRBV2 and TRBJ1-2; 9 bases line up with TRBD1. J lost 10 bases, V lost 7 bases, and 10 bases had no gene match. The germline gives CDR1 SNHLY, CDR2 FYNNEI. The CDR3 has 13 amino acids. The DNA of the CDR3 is TGTGCCAGCACTATGGACAGGGGTGAGGACTACACCTTC. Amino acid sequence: CASTMDRGEDYTF.

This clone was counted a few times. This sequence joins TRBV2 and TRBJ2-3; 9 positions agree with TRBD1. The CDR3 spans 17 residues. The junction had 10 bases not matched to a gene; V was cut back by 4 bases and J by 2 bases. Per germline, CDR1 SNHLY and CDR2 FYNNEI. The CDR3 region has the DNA TGTGCCAGCAGTGTTCCCGGACAGGGGATCTCCACAGATACGCAGTATTTT. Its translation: CASSVPGQGISTDTQYF.

CDR3 protein: CAIRDGVSTDTQYF. The CDR3 DNA sequence: TGTGCCATCAGGGACGGGGTGAGCACAGATACGCAGTATTTT. The chain couples TRBV10-3 to TRBJ2-3, with a tentative D call TRBD2 (5 bases). Germline V gives CDR1 ENHRY, CDR2 SYGVKD. This CDR3 comprises 14 residues. Trimming removed 6 bases at V and 0 bases at J, with 10 bases between.

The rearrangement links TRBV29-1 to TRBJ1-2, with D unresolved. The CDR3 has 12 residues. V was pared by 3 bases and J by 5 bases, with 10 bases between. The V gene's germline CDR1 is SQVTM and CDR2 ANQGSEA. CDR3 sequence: CSVDRQTYGYTF. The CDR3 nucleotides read TGCAGCGTTGATCGGCAGACGTATGGCTACACCTTC. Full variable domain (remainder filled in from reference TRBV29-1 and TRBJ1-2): SAVISQKPSRDICQRGTSLTIQCQVDSQVTMMFWYRQQPGQSLTLIATANQGSEATYESGFVIDKFPISRPNLTFSTLTVSNMSPEDSSIYLCSVDRQTYGYTFGSGTRLTVV.